One and the same sample provided the 25 T cell receptor beta chains below, sequenced in a study of Ad26.COV2.S vaccination and SARS-CoV-2 variants. Generated by immunoSEQ multiplex PCR, the TCRdb table keeps only in-frame clones and is missing some. The sample carries about 350,000 clones, around 88% recorded once. Treatment here: 15 to 20 received Ad26.COV2.S at low or high dose, single or two shots; 5 received placebo; per-sample allocation not given. The investigators took samples on day 63 after the first vaccine or placebo injection. This material consisted of peripheral blood, taken in a trial of Ad26.COV2.S vaccine versus placebo. Receptor source: a person between 18 and 60 years old who received the Ad26.COV2.S COVID-19 vaccine or a placebo.

Comment on this clone: Relative to the germline gene, one junction end is altered; a read error may explain this. The rearrangement joins TRBV18 to TRBJ2-6; D is possibly TRBD2 (6 bases). The CDR3 spans 15 residues. CDR1 is KGHSH, CDR2 LQKENI, per germline. This chain's CDR3 is CASSPSGTGASVLTF. The CDR3, as DNA: TGTGCCAGCTCACCCTCCGGGACTGGGGCCAGCGTCCTGACTTTC.

This chain uses TRBV2 with TRBJ2-7; no firm D call. The CDR3 has 12 residues. Germline lookup yields CDR1 SNHLY and CDR2 FYNNEI. Between the trimmed V and J ends, which lost 3 bases and 2 bases, there was a span of 5 bases. CDR3 sequence reads: CASSEMTYEQYF. For the CDR3, the DNA is TGTGCCAGCAGTGAGATGACCTACGAGCAGTACTTC.

This sequence joins TRBV4-1 and TRBJ1-1; 9 positions agree with TRBD1. The germline gives CDR1 MGHRA, CDR2 YSYEKL. The CDR3 extends over 15 amino acids. After removal of 4 bases from V and 1 base from J, the junction contained 4 bases not matched to a gene. The CDR3 protein is CASSPGQGSNTEAFF. The CDR3 bases are TGCGCCAGCAGCCCCGGACAGGGGTCGAACACTGAAGCTTTCTTT.

CDR3 amino acids: CASSYSLWGMNTEAFF. The DNA for the CDR3 is TGTGCCAGCAGTTACTCGCTCTGGGGGATGAACACTGAAGCTTTCTTT. The chain employs TRBV6-2 or TRBV6-3 and TRBJ1-1; a possible D gene is TRBD1 (5 bases). Trimming left V 0 bases short and J 0 bases short, with 11 bases between. The germline V gene encodes CDR1 MNHEY and CDR2 SVGEGT. This CDR3 spans 16 amino acids.

J is TRBJ1-1 and V is TRBV3-1 (or the pseudogene TRBV3-2); unclear D gene. Per germline, CDR1 LGHDT and CDR2 YNNKEL (reference sequence). V shed 6 bases and J shed 0 bases, with 8 bases lying between them. The CDR3 spans 13 residues. CDR3 in DNA: TGTGCCAGCAGGGGCCAGATGAACACTGAAGCTTTCTTT. It encodes CASRGQMNTEAFF.

The gene calls are TRBV6-2 or TRBV6-3 and TRBJ1-5, with a weak D call TRBD1 (6 bases). The CDR3 extends over 15 amino acids. V lost 2 bases and J 6 bases, leaving 14 bases between the germline ends. Germline V CDR1 and CDR2: MNHEY, SVGEGT. The chain's CDR3 is CASSYGGGQGQPQHF. DNA of the CDR3: TGTGCCAGCAGTTACGGCGGGGGGCAAGGTCAGCCCCAGCATTTT.

This rearrangement joins TRBV5-6 to TRBJ2-2; 9 positions agree with TRBD1. The V and J ends lost 4 bases and 7 bases, in that order; junction bases with no gene match: 11. Germline CDR1 and CDR2: SGHDT and YYEEEE. This CDR3 contains 16 residues. The CDR3 coding sequence is TGTGCCAGCAGCACCGGGACAGGGATTTACAACGGGGAGCTGTTTTTT. Translating it yields CASSTGTGIYNGELFF. Drawing the rest from reference TRBV5-6 and TRBJ2-2, the complete variable domain is DAGVTQSPTHLIKTRGQQVTLRCSPKSGHDTVSWYQQALGQGPQFIFQYYEEEERQRGNFPDRFSGHQFPNYSSELNVNALLLGDSALYLCASSTGTGIYNGELFFGEGSRLTVL.

V gene TRBV10-2 combines with J gene TRBJ2-1; 11 nucleotides match TRBD2. The J segment lost 7 bases and the V segment lost 2 bases, leaving 13 bases of the junction unmatched. Germline V lookup: CDR1 WSHSY, CDR2 SAAADI. The CDR3 loop spans 18 amino acids. CDR3 loop: CASSEPPRSSGRKNEQFF. Here the CDR3 DNA reads TGCGCCAGCAGTGAGCCGCCACGATCTAGCGGGAGGAAGAATGAGCAGTTCTTC.

The V call is TRBV27, the J call TRBJ1-2; D remains ambiguous. This CDR3 is 15 amino acids long. V gave up 5 bases and J gave up 8 bases, with 21 bases separating them. Germline lookup yields CDR1 MNHEY and CDR2 SMNVEV (reference sequence). CDR3 protein: CASSPGRGGVVGYTF. In DNA, the CDR3 is TGTGCCAGCAGTCCAGGTCGGGGAGGCGTAGTCGGCTACACCTTC.

This rearrangement joins TRBV9 to TRBJ2-7; 7 bases agree with TRBD2. The CDR3 contains 15 residues. The germline gives CDR1 SGDLS, CDR2 YYNGEE. J was trimmed by 6 bases and V by 4 bases; bases with no gene match: 13. The DNA of the CDR3 is TGTGCCAGCAGCAACGACCCAGCGGGGCAGAGCGAGCAGTACTTC. Its translation: CASSNDPAGQSEQYF.

V usage is TRBV18 and J usage is TRBJ1-1; 9 positions agree with TRBD1. V lost 2 bases and J lost 1; bases outside the gene matches: 8. CDR1 KGHSH and CDR2 LQKENI come from the germline V gene. The CDR3 sequence is 17 residues long. The CDR3 protein is CASSPNGQGRRNTEAFF. CDR3 coding DNA: TGTGCCAGCTCACCAAATGGACAGGGGAGAAGGAACACTGAAGCTTTCTTT. The full variable domain, in which reference TRBV18 and TRBJ1-1 provide the parts outside the CDR3, is NAGVMQNPRHLVRRRGQEARLRCSPMKGHSHVYWYRQLPEEGLKFMVYLQKENIIDESGMPKERFSAEFPKEGPSILRIQQVVRGDSAAYFCASSPNGQGRRNTEAFFGQGTRLTVV.

Details on this clone: The same CDR3 can be traced to other DNA sequences in this sample. J is TRBJ1-6 and V is TRBV28, with D perhaps TRBD1 (5 bases). The V gene's germline CDR1 is MDHEN and CDR2 SYDVKM. V lost 6 bases to trimming and J lost 6 bases, with 12 bases between them. The CDR3 length is 14 residues. DNA of the CDR3: TGTGCCAGCAGCTTCGGGACCGTTAATTCACCCCTCCACTTT. Its translation: CASSFGTVNSPLHF.

The V call is TRBV6-2 or TRBV6-3, the J call TRBJ2-7, with D unclear. This CDR3 has 14 residues. V lost 5 bases and J 1 base, leaving 12 bases between the germline ends. Germline V gene data show CDR1 as MNHEY and CDR2 as SVGEGT. The CDR3 region is CASSPLPVSYEQYF. DNA of the CDR3: TGTGCCAGCAGTCCCCTTCCGGTATCCTACGAGCAGTACTTC.

The chain joins TRBV28 to TRBJ1-1; tentative D call: TRBD1 (6 bases). Germline lookup yields CDR1 MDHEN and CDR2 SYDVKM. The CDR3 extends over 17 amino acids. V lost 4 bases and J lost 1, with 19 bases in between. The CDR3 sequence is CASSSYREPLWNTEAFF. The CDR3 region has the DNA TGTGCCAGCAGTTCCTACAGGGAGCCCTTATGGAACACTGAAGCTTTCTTT.

The chain recombines TRBV7-9 with TRBJ2-1; 7 bases match TRBD2. There are 16 residues in the CDR3. Germline V CDR1 and CDR2: SEHNR, FQNEAQ (reference sequence). V was pared by 4 bases and J by 8 bases, with 14 bases of the junction left unmatched. The DNA of the CDR3 is TGTGCCAGCAGCTCCGGGGCGGGGGAGTTAGGGTATGAGCAGTTCTTC. Amino acids: CASSSGAGELGYEQFF.

This clone was observed a single time. DNA for the CDR3: TGTGCCACCAGCAGAGGGGAGGACGGGGGACATAATGAAAAACTGTTTTTT. Translation: CATSRGEDGGHNEKLFF. J is TRBJ1-4 and V is TRBV15, with TRBD1 as a possible D gene (6 bases). V lost 1 base to trimming and J lost 4 bases, with 16 bases between them. The CDR3 length is 17 residues. Germline V gives CDR1 LNHNV, CDR2 YYDKDF (reference sequence).

V is TRBV4-2 and J is TRBJ1-2, with a possible D match to TRBD1 (5 bases). The germline V and J ends were trimmed by 4 bases and 5 bases, with 20 bases remaining between them. Looked up from germline, CDR1 is LGHNA and CDR2 is YNFKEQ. The CDR3 has 16 residues. The CDR3 DNA follows: TGTGCCAGCAGCCTCGGGGCAGATTCTGGGGTATATGGCTACACCTTC. Protein sequence: CASSLGADSGVYGYTF.

This rearrangement joins TRBV5-3 to TRBJ1-1; D remains unclear. TRBV5-3 is placed among ORFs of uncertain function. This CDR3 has 13 amino acids. The V end lost 0 bases, the J end lost 8 bases, and 11 bases lay between the germline ends. CDR3 residues: CARSLEATPEAFF. CDR3 DNA: TGTGCCAGAAGCTTGGAGGCCACTCCCGAAGCTTTCTTT.

About this clone itself: This specimen includes other DNA sequences encoding the same CDR3. The CDR3 DNA sequence: TGTGCCAGCAGTCAACCGGGACAGAACTACGAGCAGTACTTC. Translated, it gives CASSQPGQNYEQYF. This chain joins TRBV27 and TRBJ2-7, with 7 bases matching TRBD1. Trimming cost V 5 bases and J 3 bases; bases outside gene matches: 7. The CDR3 runs to 14 residues. Germline CDR1 is MNHEY and CDR2 is SMNVEV (reference sequence).

V gene TRBV5-1 combines with J gene TRBJ1-1; maybe TRBD1 (5 bases). The CDR3 runs to 16 residues. Germline V CDR1 and CDR2: SGHRS, YFSETQ. With 3 bases removed from V and 0 bases from J, the gap between germline ends came to 15 bases. CDR3 residues: CASSWSRDRLNTEAFF. Written as DNA, the CDR3 is TGCGCCAGCAGCTGGTCCCGGGACCGTCTGAACACTGAAGCTTTCTTT.

The genes are TRBV19 and TRBJ1-1; D perhaps matches TRBD1 (5 bases). The CDR3 has 14 residues. The ends were cut back, 1 base at V and 7 bases at J, with 13 bases in the middle. Germline values: CDR1 LNHDA, CDR2 SQIVND (reference sequence). Written as DNA, the CDR3 is TGTGCCAGTAGTATAGTCGGGGGGAAAGATGAAGCTTTCTTT. Amino acids: CASSIVGGKDEAFF.

V gene TRBV28 combines with J gene TRBJ2-2, with D hard to call. Germline V gene lookup returns CDR1 MDHEN and CDR2 SYDVKM. V lost 5 bases and J lost 7, with 17 bases in between. The CDR3 spans 15 residues. CDR3 nucleotides: TGTGCCAGCAGTCTTTTCATCCCATCTTTCGGGGAGCTGTTTTTT. This gives the protein CASSLFIPSFGELFF.

This rearrangement joins TRBV24-1 to TRBJ2-3, with TRBD1 matching 8 bases. Germline V gives CDR1 KGHDR, CDR2 SFDVKD. The CDR3 contains 16 residues. With V trimmed by 4 bases and J by 3 bases, 8 bases remained unmatched. CDR3 bases: TGTGCCACCAGTGAGTCAGGGACAGGAACGACAGATACGCAGTATTTT. Its protein is CATSESGTGTTDTQYF.

This chain connects TRBV7-9 to TRBJ2-4; 8 positions agree with TRBD1. The CDR3 has 13 residues. CDR1 is SEHNR, CDR2 FQNEAQ, per germline (reference sequence). The junction had 5 bases not matched to a gene; V was cut back by 5 bases and J by 8 bases. The CDR3 nucleotides read TGTGCCAGCAGCATCAGGGGGCGTGACATTCAGTACTTC. Its translation: CASSIRGRDIQYF.

The rearrangement joins TRBV5-1 to TRBJ1-1; maybe TRBD1 (5 bases). The CDR3 sequence is 17 residues long. Per the germline V gene, CDR1 is SGHRS and CDR2 is YFSETQ. The V end was cut by 4 bases, the J end by 3 bases, with 22 bases between. CDR3 residues: CASSPTPQGIMDTEAFF. The CDR3 nucleotides read TGCGCCAGCAGCCCGACCCCCCAGGGAATAATGGACACTGAAGCTTTCTTT.